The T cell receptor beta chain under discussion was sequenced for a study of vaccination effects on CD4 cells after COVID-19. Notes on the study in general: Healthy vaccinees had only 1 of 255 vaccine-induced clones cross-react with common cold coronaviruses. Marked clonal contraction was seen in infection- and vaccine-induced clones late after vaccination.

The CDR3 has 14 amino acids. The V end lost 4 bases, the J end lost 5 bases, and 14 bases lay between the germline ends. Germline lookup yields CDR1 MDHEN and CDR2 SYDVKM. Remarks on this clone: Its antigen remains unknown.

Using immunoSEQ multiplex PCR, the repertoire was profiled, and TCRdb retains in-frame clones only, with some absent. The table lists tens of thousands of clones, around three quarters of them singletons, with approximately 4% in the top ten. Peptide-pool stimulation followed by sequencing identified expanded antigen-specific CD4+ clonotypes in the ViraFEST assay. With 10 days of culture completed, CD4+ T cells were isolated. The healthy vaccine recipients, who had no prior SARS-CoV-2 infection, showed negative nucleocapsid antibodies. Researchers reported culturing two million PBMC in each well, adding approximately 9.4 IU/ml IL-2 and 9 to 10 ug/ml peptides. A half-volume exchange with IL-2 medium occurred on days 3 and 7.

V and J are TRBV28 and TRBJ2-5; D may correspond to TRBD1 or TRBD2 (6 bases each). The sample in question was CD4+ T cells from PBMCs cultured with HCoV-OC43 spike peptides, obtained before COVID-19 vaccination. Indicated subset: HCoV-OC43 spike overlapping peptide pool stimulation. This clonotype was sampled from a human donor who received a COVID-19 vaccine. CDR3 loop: CASSSAGGVETQYF. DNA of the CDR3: TGTGCCAGCAGTTCAGCCGGGGGCGTGGAGACCCAGTACTTC.